This T cell receptor beta chain was sequenced in a study of blood T cell repertoires in COVID-19 (dated by TCRdb to between 2020 and 2021). In the study overall: Samples covering the acute and convalescent phases of COVID-19 were provided by collaborators in the United States, Italy and Spain. The material from the prospective study consisted of cDNA or gDNA derived from T cells, B-cell-depleted T cells, or PBMCs. The dataset comprised deeply sampled blood TCRbeta repertoires from subjects exposed to, actively infected with, or recovered from COVID-19. The repertoires were released in a freely available public database intended as a resource for research on the immune response to SARS-CoV-2. The samples were drawn from the first 160 participants of the ongoing ImmuneRACE study and from 1,254 subjects provided by 6 global collaborators. The sample metadata nearly always contained a de-identified subject ID, COVID-19 status, age in years and sex. HLA class I and class II types, where available, came from metadata supplied by the sample provider rather than from assay-based typing. Paper-wide results and their limitations: Clinical and demographic metadata were provided uncurated, with the amount varying by source and participant.

Counted from cysteine to phenylalanine, this CDR3 has 13 amino acids. Only the CDR3 portion is preserved as DNA: 39 bases, with reading frame beginning at the first base. Per the germline V gene, LGHNA is the CDR1 and YSLEER is the CDR2. V ends up 4 bases short and J 6 bases short, with an unmatched junction base count of 6. This clone was picked up a small number of times. Its antigen remains unidentified. No per-base quality is available; no much larger clone lies one base away. TCRbeta CDR3 regions were amplified from genomic DNA by means of the immunoSEQ Assay, a bias-controlled multiplex PCR. As for the original processing: The number of nucleated cells in each sample was estimated from the amplification of reference gene primers within the assay. Sequence reads were collapsed and filtered to measure the absolute abundance of every unique TCRbeta CDR3 rearrangement. For each sample, productive Simpson clonality was calculated as the square root of Simpson's diversity index across productive rearrangements. The table comes from immuneACCESS by way of TCRdb, which keeps in-frame sequences with V and J called. Part of the clones is missing from these tables; in studies checked, under half for an unresolved V gene and the rest for unknown reasons. Clone size and V and J calls were adopted from that table, with D and trimming inferred from the DNA. This sample gives 150,000 to 200,000 clones in total; 65% to 85% of them show up just once. Roughly 17% of the sample goes to the ten largest clones.

Whole blood was collected in K2EDTA tubes by collaborating institutions according to the institutions' own protocols. For TCRbeta analysis, collaborator samples were shipped as frozen whole blood, as isolated PBMCs, or as DNA extracted from either sample type. Input material: peripheral blood. This TCR derives from a man between 60 and 70 years old with active or convalescent COVID-19. The sequence links TRBV4-3 to TRBJ2-7; 7 junctional bases match TRBD2. CDR3 reads: CASSLRTSGEQYF. The DNA sequence is given as TGCGCCAGCAGCCTCCGGACTAGTGGCGAGCAGTACTTC.